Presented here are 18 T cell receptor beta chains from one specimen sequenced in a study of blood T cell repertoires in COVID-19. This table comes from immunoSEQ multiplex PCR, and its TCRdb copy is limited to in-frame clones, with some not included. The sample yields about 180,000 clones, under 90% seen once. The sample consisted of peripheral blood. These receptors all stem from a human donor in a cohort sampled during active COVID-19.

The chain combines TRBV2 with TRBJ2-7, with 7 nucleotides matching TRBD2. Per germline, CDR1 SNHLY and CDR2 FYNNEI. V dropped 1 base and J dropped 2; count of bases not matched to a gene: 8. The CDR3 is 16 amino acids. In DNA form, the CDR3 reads TGTGCCAGCAGTGAAGTGGGGCGGGGGAGCACCTACGAGCAGTACTTC. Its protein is CASSEVGRGSTYEQYF. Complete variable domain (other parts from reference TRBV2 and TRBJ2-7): EPEVTQTPSHQVTQMGQEVILRCVPISNHLYFYWYRQILGQKVEFLVSFYNNEISEKSEIFDDQFSVERPDGSNFTLKIRSTKLEDSAMYFCASSEVGRGSTYEQYFGPGTRLTVT.

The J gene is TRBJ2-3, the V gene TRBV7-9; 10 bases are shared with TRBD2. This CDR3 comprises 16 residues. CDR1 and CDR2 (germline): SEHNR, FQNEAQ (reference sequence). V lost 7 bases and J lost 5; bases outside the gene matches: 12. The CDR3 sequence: CASTQWLAGEGDTQYF. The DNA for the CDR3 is TGTGCCAGCACCCAGTGGCTAGCGGGGGAGGGAGATACGCAGTATTTT.

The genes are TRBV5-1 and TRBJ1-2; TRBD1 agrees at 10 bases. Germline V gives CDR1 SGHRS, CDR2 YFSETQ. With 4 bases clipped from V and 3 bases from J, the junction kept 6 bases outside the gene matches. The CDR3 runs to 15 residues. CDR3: CASSPGTGDHYGYTF. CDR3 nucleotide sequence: TGCGCCAGCAGCCCCGGGACAGGGGATCACTATGGCTACACCTTC.

CDR3 region: CASSLGQNQPQHF. The CDR3 coding sequence is TGTGCCAGCAGTTTAGGGCAGAATCAGCCCCAGCATTTT. The chain recombines TRBV12-3 or TRBV12-4 with TRBJ1-5; no reliable D call. This CDR3 has 13 residues. Trimming took 1 base from V and 4 from J, leaving 5 bases between them.

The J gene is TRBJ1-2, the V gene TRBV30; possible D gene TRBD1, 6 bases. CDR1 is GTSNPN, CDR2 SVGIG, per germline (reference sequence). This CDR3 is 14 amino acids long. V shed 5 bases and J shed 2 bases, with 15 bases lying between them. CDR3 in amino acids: CAWGFPTGNYGYTF. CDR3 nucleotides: TGTGCCTGGGGATTCCCCACAGGGAACTATGGCTACACCTTC.

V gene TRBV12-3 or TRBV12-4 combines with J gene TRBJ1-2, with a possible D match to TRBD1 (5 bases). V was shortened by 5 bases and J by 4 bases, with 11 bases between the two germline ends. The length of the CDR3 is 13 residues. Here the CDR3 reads CASSGGGSYGYTF. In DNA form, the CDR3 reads TGTGCCAGCAGTGGGGGGGGTTCCTATGGCTACACCTTC.

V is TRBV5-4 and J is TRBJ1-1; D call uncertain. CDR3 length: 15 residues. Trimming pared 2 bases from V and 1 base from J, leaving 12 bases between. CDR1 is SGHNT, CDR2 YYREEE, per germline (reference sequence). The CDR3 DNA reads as TGTGCCAGCAGCTTCAACGGTCGCTGGAACACTGAAGCTTTCTTT. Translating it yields CASSFNGRWNTEAFF.

The CDR3 DNA reads as TGTGCCAGCAGCCTCCACCGGACAGGGGGCGACACCGGGGAGCTGTTTTTT. Its translation is CASSLHRTGGDTGELFF. The chain couples TRBV3-1 (or the pseudogene TRBV3-2) to TRBJ2-2, with 11 bases matching TRBD1. The CDR3 runs 17 residues. The trim removed 4 bases at V and 3 bases at J, leaving 7 bases unmatched. Germline CDR1 is LGHDT and CDR2 is YNNKEL (reference sequence).

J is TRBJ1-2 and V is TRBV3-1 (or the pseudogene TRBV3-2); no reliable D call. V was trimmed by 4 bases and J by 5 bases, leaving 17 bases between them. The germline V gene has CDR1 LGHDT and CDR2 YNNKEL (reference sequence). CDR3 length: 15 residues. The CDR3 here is CASSPSVHTYYGYTF. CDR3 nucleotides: TGTGCCAGCAGCCCTTCGGTCCATACTTATTATGGCTACACCTTC.

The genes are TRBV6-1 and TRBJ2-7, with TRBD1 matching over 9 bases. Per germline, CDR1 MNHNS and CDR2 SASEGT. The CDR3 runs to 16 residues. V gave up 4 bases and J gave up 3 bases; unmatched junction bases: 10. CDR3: CASSGHIGGQGYEQYF. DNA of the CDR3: TGTGCCAGCAGTGGTCACATAGGGGGACAGGGCTACGAGCAGTACTTC.

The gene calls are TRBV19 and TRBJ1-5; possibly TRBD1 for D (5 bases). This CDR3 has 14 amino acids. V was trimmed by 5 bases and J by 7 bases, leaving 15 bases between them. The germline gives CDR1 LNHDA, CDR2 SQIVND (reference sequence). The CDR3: CASSSPRRVQPQHF. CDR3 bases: TGTGCCAGTAGTTCCCCCCGCAGGGTGCAGCCCCAGCATTTT.

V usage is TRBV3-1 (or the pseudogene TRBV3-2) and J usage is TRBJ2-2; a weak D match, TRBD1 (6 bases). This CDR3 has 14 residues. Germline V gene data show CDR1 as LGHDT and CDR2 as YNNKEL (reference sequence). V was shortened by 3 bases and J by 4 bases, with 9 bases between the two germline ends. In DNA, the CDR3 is TGTGCCAGCAGCCAGGGACACCGCACCGGGGAGCTGTTTTTT. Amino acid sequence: CASSQGHRTGELFF.

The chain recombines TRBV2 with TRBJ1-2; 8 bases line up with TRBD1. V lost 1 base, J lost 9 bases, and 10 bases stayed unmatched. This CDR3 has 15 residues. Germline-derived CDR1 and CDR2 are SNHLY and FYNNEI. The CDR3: CASSEDGTGPTRYTF. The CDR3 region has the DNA TGTGCCAGCAGTGAAGACGGGACAGGTCCAACCCGCTACACCTTC.

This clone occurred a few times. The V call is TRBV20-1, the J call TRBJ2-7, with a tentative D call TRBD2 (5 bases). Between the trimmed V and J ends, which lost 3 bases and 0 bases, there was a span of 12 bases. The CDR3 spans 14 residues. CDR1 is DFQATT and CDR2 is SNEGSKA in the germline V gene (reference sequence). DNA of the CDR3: TGCAGTGCTAGTCCGGGATGGAGCTCCTACGAGCAGTACTTC. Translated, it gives CSASPGWSSYEQYF.

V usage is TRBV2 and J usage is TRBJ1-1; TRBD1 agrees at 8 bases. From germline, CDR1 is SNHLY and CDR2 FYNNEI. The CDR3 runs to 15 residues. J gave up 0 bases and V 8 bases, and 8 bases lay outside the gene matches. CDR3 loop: CASRWMGQVNTEAFF. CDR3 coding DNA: TGTGCCAGCCGCTGGATGGGACAGGTGAACACTGAAGCTTTCTTT.

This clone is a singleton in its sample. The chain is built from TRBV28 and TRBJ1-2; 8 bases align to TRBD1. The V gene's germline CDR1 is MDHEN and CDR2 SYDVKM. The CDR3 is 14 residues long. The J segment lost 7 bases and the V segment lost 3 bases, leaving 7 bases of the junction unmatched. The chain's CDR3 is CASSLTGVGVGYTF. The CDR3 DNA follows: TGTGCCAGCAGTTTGACAGGGGTTGGAGTTGGCTACACCTTC.

The CDR3 coding sequence is TGTGCCACCAGCAGCCTGACAGGGTGGTTAGTAGAGCAGTACTTC. Amino acid sequence: CATSSLTGWLVEQYF. The rearrangement links TRBV15 to TRBJ2-7; TRBD1 aligns across 7 bases. After removal of 3 bases from V and 7 bases from J, the junction contained 12 bases not matched to a gene. The V gene's germline CDR1 is LNHNV and CDR2 YYDKDF (reference sequence). The CDR3 runs 15 residues.

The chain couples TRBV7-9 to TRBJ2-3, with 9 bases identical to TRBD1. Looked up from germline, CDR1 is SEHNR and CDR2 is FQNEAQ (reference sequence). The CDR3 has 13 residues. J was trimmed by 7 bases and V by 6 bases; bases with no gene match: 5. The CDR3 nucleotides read TGTGCCAGCAGTTCCGACAGGGGGTATACGCAGTATTTT. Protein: CASSSDRGYTQYF.